This note documents a single T cell receptor (beta chain) sequence. This specimen belongs to a study of blood T cell repertoires in COVID-19. Trimming removed 3 bases at V and 0 bases at J, with 10 bases between. This CDR3 has 14 amino acids. In germline, CDR1 is SGHNT, CDR2 YYREEE (reference sequence). In the authors' methods: The authors estimated nucleated cell counts from reference gene primer amplification. Repertoires were generated with immunoSEQ multiplex PCR, while TCRdb's copy carries only in-frame clones and drops some. V, J and clone size derive from that table, while D and trimming were established from the DNA sequence. This table has roughly 100,000 clones, 90% appearing once.

The rearrangement uses TRBV5-4 and TRBJ2-7, with D possibly being TRBD1 (5 bases). The receptor comes from a man younger than 30 with COVID-19, enrolled during active disease. The sample taken for sequencing was peripheral blood. The CDR3: CASSSSGNSYEQYF. The CDR3 DNA reads TGTGCCAGCAGCTCCTCAGGGAACTCCTACGAGCAGTACTTC. Together with reference TRBV5-4 and TRBJ2-7, the CDR3 gives the full variable domain: ETGVTQSPTHLIKTRGQQVTLRCSSQSGHNTVSWYQQALGQGPQFIFQYYREEENGRGNFPPRFSGLQFPNYSSELNVNALELDDSALYLCASSSSGNSYEQYFGPGTRLTVT.